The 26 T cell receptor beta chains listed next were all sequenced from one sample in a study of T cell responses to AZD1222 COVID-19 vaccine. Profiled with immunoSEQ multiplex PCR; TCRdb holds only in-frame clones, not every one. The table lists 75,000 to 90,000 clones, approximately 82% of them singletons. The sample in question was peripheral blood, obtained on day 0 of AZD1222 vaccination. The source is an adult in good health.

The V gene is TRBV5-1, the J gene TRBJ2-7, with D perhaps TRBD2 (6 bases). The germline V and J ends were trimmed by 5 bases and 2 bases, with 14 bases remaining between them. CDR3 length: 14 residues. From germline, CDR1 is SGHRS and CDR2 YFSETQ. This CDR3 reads CASRIGTSTYEQYF. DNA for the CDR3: TGCGCCAGCAGGATCGGGACTTCCACCTACGAGCAGTACTTC.

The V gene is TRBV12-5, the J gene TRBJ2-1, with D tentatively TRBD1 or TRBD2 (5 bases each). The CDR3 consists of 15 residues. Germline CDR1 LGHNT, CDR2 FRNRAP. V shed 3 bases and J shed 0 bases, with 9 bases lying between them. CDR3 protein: CASGLGEPSYNEQFF. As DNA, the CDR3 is TGTGCTAGTGGTTTAGGGGAGCCCTCCTACAATGAGCAGTTCTTC.

As DNA, the CDR3 is TGTGCCAGCAGCTCCAACCCCTCTCTGGAGCAGTTCTTC. Translated: CASSSNPSLEQFF. The chain carries TRBV7-2 and TRBJ2-1; D is ambiguous. The CDR3 is made up of 13 amino acids. Germline assignment: CDR1 SGHTA and CDR2 FQGNSA. Trimming removed 4 bases from V and 10 bases from J, with 14 bases in between. The complete variable domain, with remaining parts taken from reference TRBV7-2 and TRBJ2-1, reads GAGVSQSPSNKVTEKGKDVELRCDPISGHTALYWYRQSLGQGLEFLIYFQGNSAPDKSGLPSDRFSAERTGGSVSTLTIQRTQQEDSAVYLCASSSNPSLEQFFGPGTRLTVL.

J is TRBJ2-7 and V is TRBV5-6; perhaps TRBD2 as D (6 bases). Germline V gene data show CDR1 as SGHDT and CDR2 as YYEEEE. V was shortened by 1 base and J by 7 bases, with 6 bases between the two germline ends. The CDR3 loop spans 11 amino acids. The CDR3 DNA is TGTGCCAGCAGCTTGAGCGGGGAGCAGTACTTC. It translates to CASSLSGEQYF.

Written as DNA, the CDR3 is TGTGCCAGAAGCTTGGTGACTAGCCCCACAGATACGCAGTATTTT. Residues: CARSLVTSPTDTQYF. The rearrangement joins TRBV5-3 to TRBJ2-3; 7 bases fit TRBD2. TRBV5-3 is identified as an open reading frame with a role that is uncertain. The CDR3 spans 15 residues. After removal of 0 bases from V and 2 bases from J, the junction contained 3 bases not matched to a gene.

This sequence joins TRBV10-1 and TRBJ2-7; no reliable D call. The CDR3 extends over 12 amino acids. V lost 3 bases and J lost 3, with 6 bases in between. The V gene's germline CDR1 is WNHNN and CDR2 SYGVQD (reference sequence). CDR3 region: CASSDLLYEQYF. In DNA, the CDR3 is TGCGCCAGCAGTGACCTCCTCTACGAGCAGTACTTC.

CDR3 amino acids: CASSSYYEQYF. CDR3 coding DNA: TGTGCCAGCAGTTCCTACTACGAGCAGTACTTC. The chain combines TRBV28 with TRBJ2-7; D is unresolved. V lost 4 bases, J lost 3 bases, and 4 bases lay in between. Germline values: CDR1 MDHEN, CDR2 SYDVKM. The CDR3 contains 11 residues.

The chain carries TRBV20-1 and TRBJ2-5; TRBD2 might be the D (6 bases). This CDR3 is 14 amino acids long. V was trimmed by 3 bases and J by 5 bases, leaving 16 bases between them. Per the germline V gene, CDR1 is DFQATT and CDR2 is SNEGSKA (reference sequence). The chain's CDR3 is CSASFASALETQYF. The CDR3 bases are TGCAGTGCTAGTTTCGCTAGCGCGCTTGAGACCCAGTACTTC.

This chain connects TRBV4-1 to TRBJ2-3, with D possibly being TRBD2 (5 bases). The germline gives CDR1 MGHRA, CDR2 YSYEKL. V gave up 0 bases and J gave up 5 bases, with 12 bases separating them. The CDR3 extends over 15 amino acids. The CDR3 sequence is CASSQDRDVGDTQYF. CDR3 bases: TGCGCCAGCAGCCAAGATCGGGATGTTGGAGATACGCAGTATTTT.

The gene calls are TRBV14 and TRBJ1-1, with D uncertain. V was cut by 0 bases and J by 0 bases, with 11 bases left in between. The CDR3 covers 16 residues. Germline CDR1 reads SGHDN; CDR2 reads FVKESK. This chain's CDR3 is CASSQDLGNMNTEAFF. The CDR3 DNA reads TGTGCCAGCAGCCAAGATCTAGGCAACATGAACACTGAAGCTTTCTTT. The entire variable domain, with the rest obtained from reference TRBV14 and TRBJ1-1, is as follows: EAGVTQFPSHSVIEKGQTVTLRCDPISGHDNLYWYRRVMGKEIKFLLHFVKESKQDESGMPNNRFLAERTGGTYSTLKVQPAELEDSGVYFCASSQDLGNMNTEAFFGQGTRLTVV.

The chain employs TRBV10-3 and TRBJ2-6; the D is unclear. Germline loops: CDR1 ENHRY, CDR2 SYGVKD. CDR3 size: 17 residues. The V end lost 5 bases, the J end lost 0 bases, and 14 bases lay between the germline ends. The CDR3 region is CAISKGGASSGANVLTF. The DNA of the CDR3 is TGTGCCATCAGTAAGGGTGGCGCTTCCTCTGGGGCCAACGTCCTGACTTTC.

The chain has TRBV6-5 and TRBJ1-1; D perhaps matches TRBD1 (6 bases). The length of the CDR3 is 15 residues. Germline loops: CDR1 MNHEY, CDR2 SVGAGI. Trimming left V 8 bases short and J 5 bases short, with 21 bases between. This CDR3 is CASHTEQGGETEAFF. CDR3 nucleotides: TGTGCCAGCCATACCGAACAGGGCGGGGAGACTGAAGCTTTCTTT.

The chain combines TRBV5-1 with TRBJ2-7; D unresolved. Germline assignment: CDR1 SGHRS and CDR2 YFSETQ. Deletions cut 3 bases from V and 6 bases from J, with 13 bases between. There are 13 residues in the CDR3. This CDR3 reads CASSWTRFAEQYF. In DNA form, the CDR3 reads TGCGCCAGCAGCTGGACCCGATTTGCCGAGCAGTACTTC.

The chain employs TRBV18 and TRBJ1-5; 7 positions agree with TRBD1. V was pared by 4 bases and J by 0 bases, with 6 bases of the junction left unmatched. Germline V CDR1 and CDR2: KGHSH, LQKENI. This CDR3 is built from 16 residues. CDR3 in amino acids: CASSLQGGYSNQPQHF. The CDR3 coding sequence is TGTGCCAGCTCACTGCAGGGGGGCTATAGCAATCAGCCCCAGCATTTT.

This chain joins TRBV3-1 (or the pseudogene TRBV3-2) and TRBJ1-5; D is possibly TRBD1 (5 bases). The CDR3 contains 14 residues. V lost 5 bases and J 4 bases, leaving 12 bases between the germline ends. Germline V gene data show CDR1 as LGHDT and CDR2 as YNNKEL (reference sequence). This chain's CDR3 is CASSGVGGNQPQHF. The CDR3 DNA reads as TGTGCCAGCAGCGGGGTGGGGGGAAATCAGCCCCAGCATTTT.

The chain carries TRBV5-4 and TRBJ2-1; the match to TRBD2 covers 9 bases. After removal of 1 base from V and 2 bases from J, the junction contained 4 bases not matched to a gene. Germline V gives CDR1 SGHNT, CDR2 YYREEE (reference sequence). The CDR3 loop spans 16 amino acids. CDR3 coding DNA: TGTGCCAGCAGCTTGCCAGCGGGAGGCCCCTACAATGAGCAGTTCTTC. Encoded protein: CASSLPAGGPYNEQFF. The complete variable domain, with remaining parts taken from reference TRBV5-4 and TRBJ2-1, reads ETGVTQSPTHLIKTRGQQVTLRCSSQSGHNTVSWYQQALGQGPQFIFQYYREEENGRGNFPPRFSGLQFPNYSSELNVNALELDDSALYLCASSLPAGGPYNEQFFGPGTRLTVL.

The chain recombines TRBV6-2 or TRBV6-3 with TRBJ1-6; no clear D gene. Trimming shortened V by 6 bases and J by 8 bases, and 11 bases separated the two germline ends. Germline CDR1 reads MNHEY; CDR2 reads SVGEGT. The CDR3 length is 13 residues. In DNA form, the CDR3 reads TGTGCCAGCAGCCCCCGAAGGGATTCACCCCTCCACTTT. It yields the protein CASSPRRDSPLHF.

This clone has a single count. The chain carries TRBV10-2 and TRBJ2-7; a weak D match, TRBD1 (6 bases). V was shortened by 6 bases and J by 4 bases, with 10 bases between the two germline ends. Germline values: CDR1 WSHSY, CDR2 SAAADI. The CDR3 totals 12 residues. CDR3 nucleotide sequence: TGCGCCAGCAGCCCTACAGGGTACGAGCAGTACTTC. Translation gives CASSPTGYEQYF.

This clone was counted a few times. The CDR3 region has the DNA TGTGCCAGCAGCATGGGACAGTTCACTGAAGCTTTCTTT. Protein sequence: CASSMGQFTEAFF. V and J are TRBV7-9 and TRBJ1-1; 7 bases fit TRBD1. Germline loops: CDR1 SEHNR, CDR2 FQNEAQ (reference sequence). The ends lost 5 bases at V and 4 bases at J; junction bases unmatched: 4. This CDR3 comprises 13 residues.

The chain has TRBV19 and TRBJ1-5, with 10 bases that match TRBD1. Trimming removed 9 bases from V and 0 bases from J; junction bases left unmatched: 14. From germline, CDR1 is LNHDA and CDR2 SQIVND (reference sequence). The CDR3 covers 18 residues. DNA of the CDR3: TGTGCCAGCCGCTCCCGGGACAGGGGCGACCTTAGCAATCAGCCCCAGCATTTT. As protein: CASRSRDRGDLSNQPQHF. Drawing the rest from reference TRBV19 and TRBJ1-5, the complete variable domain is DGGITQSPKYLFRKEGQNVTLSCEQNLNHDAMYWYRQDPGQGLRLIYYSQIVNDFQKGDIAEGYSVSREKKESFPLTVTSAQKNPTAFYLCASRSRDRGDLSNQPQHFGDGTRLSIL.

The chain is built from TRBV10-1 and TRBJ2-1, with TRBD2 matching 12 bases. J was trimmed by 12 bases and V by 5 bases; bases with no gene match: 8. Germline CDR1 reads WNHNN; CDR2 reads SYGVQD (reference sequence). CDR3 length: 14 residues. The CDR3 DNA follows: TGCGCCAGCAGTCCGACTAGCGGGAGAGACGGGCAGTTCTTC. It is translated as CASSPTSGRDGQFF.

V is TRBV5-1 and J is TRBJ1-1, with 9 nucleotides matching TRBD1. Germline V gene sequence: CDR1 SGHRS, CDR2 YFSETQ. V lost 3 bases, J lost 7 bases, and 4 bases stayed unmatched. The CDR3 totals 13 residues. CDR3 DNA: TGCGCCAGCAGCTGGGACAGGGACCTTGAAGCTTTCTTT. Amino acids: CASSWDRDLEAFF.

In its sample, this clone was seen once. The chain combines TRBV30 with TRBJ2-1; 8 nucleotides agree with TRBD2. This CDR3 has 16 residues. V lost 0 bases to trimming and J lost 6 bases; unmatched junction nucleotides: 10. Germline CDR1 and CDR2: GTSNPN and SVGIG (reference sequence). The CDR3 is CAWSVLGLASFNEQFF. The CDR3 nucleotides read TGTGCCTGGAGTGTTTTAGGACTAGCTTCATTCAATGAGCAGTTCTTC.

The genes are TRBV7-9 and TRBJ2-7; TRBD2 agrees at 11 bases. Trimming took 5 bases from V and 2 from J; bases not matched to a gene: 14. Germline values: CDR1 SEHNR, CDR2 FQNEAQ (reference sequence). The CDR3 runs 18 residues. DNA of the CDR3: TGTGCCAGCAGCAGACCCCGTACGCTAGCGGGAGGCCCCTACGAGCAGTACTTC. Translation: CASSRPRTLAGGPYEQYF.

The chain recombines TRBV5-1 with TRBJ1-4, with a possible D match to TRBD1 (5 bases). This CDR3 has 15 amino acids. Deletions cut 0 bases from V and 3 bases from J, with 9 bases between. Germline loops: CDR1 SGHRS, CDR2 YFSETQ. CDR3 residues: CASSLDLGANEKLFF. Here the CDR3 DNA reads TGCGCCAGCAGCTTGGATCTGGGGGCTAATGAAAAACTGTTTTTT.

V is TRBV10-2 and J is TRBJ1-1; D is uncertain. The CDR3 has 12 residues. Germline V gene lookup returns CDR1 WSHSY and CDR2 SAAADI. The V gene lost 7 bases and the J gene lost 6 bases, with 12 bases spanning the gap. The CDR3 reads CASTGRGSEAFF. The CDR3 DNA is TGCGCCAGCACCGGACGAGGGTCTGAAGCTTTCTTT.